The next 24 T cell receptor beta chains were all read from a single sample in a study of control samples from healthy donors and cancer patients. Here immunoSEQ multiplex PCR was the method, and the copy in TCRdb shows in-frame clones only, minus some. In the table there are tens of thousands of clones, 70% to 85% of which are singletons. The sequencing input was PBMCs. These receptors were obtained from a man between 60 and 75 years old with head and neck cancer.

The V and J genes are TRBV27 and TRBJ1-2, with a weak D call TRBD1 (5 bases). CDR1 and CDR2 from the germline V gene are MNHEY and SMNVEV (reference sequence). The CDR3 consists of 15 residues. V lost 4 bases, J lost 1 base, and 13 bases lay in between. The CDR3 DNA reads as TGTGCCAGCAGTTCGCGGGGCCCTGGTAACTATGGCTACACCTTC. It specifies CASSSRGPGNYGYTF.

The chain couples TRBV29-1 to TRBJ1-1, with 8 bases identical to TRBD1. Germline CDR1 reads SQVTM; CDR2 reads ANQGSEA. The CDR3 loop spans 12 amino acids. V lost 5 bases and J lost 4; bases outside the gene matches: 3. CDR3 coding DNA: TGCAGCGTTCGGACAGGGATCACTGAAGCTTTCTTT. This sequence encodes CSVRTGITEAFF.

The chain employs TRBV6-5 and TRBJ1-3; D is ambiguous. V gave up 5 bases and J gave up 3 bases, with 11 bases separating them. Germline V CDR1 and CDR2: MNHEY, SVGAGI. The CDR3 runs to 14 residues. The CDR3: CASSRTVIGNTIYF. As DNA, the CDR3 is TGTGCCAGCAGTCGAACAGTGATTGGAAACACCATATATTTT.

V is TRBV7-3 and J is TRBJ2-1; 9 bases line up with TRBD1. Per germline, CDR1 SGHTA and CDR2 FQGTGA. The CDR3 has 14 residues. V gave up 5 bases and J gave up 5 bases; unmatched junction bases: 4. CDR3 sequence: CASSNRQGDNEQFF. DNA for the CDR3: TGTGCCAGCAGCAACCGACAGGGGGACAATGAGCAGTTCTTC.

This clone has a handful of counts. This chain links TRBV5-1 with TRBJ1-2; D is undetermined. Germline values: CDR1 SGHRS, CDR2 YFSETQ. The CDR3 consists of 14 residues. V lost 0 bases to trimming and J lost 7 bases, with 13 bases between them. In nucleotides, the CDR3 is TGCGCCAGCAGCTTGGAGACAAATTTAGGTGGCTACACCTTC. Translating gives CASSLETNLGGYTF. The whole variable domain, filled in from reference TRBV5-1 and TRBJ1-2, reads KAGVTQTPRYLIKTRGQQVTLSCSPISGHRSVSWYQQTPGQGLQFLFEYFSETQRNKGNFPGRFSGRQFSNSRSEMNVSTLELGDSALYLCASSLETNLGGYTFGSGTRLTVV.

This chain uses TRBV11-1 with TRBJ2-1, with a possible D match to TRBD2 (6 bases). Per germline, CDR1 SGHAT and CDR2 FQDESV (reference sequence). The CDR3 runs to 14 residues. The germline V and J ends were trimmed by 5 bases and 5 bases, with 13 bases remaining between them. CDR3 sequence: CASSRDSGDNEQFF. The CDR3 DNA sequence: TGTGCCAGCAGCAGGGACTCTGGGGACAATGAGCAGTTCTTC.

The chain is built from TRBV10-3 and TRBJ2-1; TRBD2 agrees at 8 bases. Trimming took 5 bases from V and 5 from J; bases not matched to a gene: 5. This CDR3 contains 14 residues. Germline CDR1 is ENHRY and CDR2 is SYGVKD. CDR3 sequence reads: CAISQSGSDNEQFF. The CDR3 nucleotides are TGTGCCATCAGTCAGAGCGGGAGTGACAATGAGCAGTTCTTC.

This clone came up once. V and J are TRBV14 and TRBJ1-1, with D possibly TRBD1 on 6 matching bases. With 2 bases removed from V and 4 bases from J, the gap between germline ends came to 11 bases. The germline V gene has CDR1 SGHDN and CDR2 FVKESK. The CDR3 contains 14 residues. The CDR3 loop reads CASSQQGRITEAFF. CDR3 coding DNA: TGTGCCAGCAGCCAACAGGGGCGAATCACTGAAGCTTTCTTT.

The chain employs TRBV9 and TRBJ2-2; no reliable D call. This CDR3 region has 12 residues. Trimming removed 4 bases at V and 5 bases at J, with 6 bases between. Germline lookup yields CDR1 SGDLS and CDR2 YYNGEE. CDR3 region: CASSTRTGELFF. The DNA of the CDR3 is TGTGCCAGCAGCACAAGAACCGGGGAGCTGTTTTTT. Based on the CDR3 plus reference TRBV9 and TRBJ2-2, the full variable domain is DSGVTQTPKHLITATGQRVTLRCSPRSGDLSVYWYQQSLDQGLQFLIQYYNGEERAKGNILERFSAQQFPDLHSELNLSSLELGDSALYFCASSTRTGELFFGEGSRLTVL.

The J gene is TRBJ1-1, the V gene TRBV5-4, with a tentative D call TRBD1 (5 bases). Germline CDR1 is SGHNT and CDR2 is YYREEE (reference sequence). There are 16 residues in the CDR3. V was shortened by 0 bases and J by 5 bases, with 17 bases between the two germline ends. The CDR3 nucleotides are TGTGCCAGCAGCTTGGGGCAGGGAAGTTTGGGTACTGAAGCTTTCTTT. Translating gives CASSLGQGSLGTEAFF.

The chain joins TRBV24-1 to TRBJ2-3, with 9 bases matching TRBD1. Germline V gene sequence: CDR1 KGHDR, CDR2 SFDVKD. Trimming removed 11 bases from V and 0 bases from J; junction bases left unmatched: 11. The CDR3 has 16 amino acids. The CDR3 loop reads CAIGTGRRESTDTQYF. The DNA for the CDR3 is TGTGCCATCGGGACAGGGAGACGGGAAAGCACAGATACGCAGTATTTT.

The chain couples TRBV13 to TRBJ2-7; 7 bases match TRBD2. The CDR3 totals 14 residues. Germline V gene lookup returns CDR1 PRHDT and CDR2 FYEKMQ (reference sequence). V was clipped by 4 bases and J by 4 bases; unmatched bases: 7. The DNA for the CDR3 is TGTGCCAGCAGCTCCGGGACTACAGGTTACGAGCAGTACTTC. Translation gives CASSSGTTGYEQYF.

The rearrangement links TRBV5-1 to TRBJ2-1, with 8 bases lining up with TRBD2. The CDR3 loop spans 17 amino acids. CDR1 and CDR2 (germline): SGHRS, YFSETQ. The junction had 8 bases not matched to a gene; V was cut back by 3 bases and J by 0 bases. The CDR3 here is CASSWKDGRASYNEQFF. CDR3 bases: TGCGCCAGCAGCTGGAAAGACGGGAGGGCCTCCTACAATGAGCAGTTCTTC.

CDR3 amino acids: CASGPGLNTGELFF. Here the CDR3 DNA reads TGTGCTAGTGGTCCCGGTTTGAACACCGGGGAGCTGTTTTTT. V is TRBV12-5 and J is TRBJ2-2; D is undetermined. The CDR3 length is 14 residues. Trimming pared 5 bases from V and 1 base from J, leaving 8 bases between. Germline CDR1 LGHNT, CDR2 FRNRAP.

The chain has TRBV30 and TRBJ2-3, with D hard to call. The CDR3 has 15 residues. Germline CDR1 and CDR2: GTSNPN and SVGIG (reference sequence). V gave up 3 bases and J gave up 4 bases, with 17 bases separating them. The CDR3 DNA is TGTGCCTGGAGATTTGGTACGGGTTTTCCAGATACGCAGTATTTT. It translates to CAWRFGTGFPDTQYF.

The gene calls are TRBV19 and TRBJ2-5; D is unresolved. CDR1 and CDR2 from the germline V gene are LNHDA and SQIVND (reference sequence). The CDR3 is 13 amino acids. The ends were cut back, 1 base at V and 2 bases at J, with 5 bases in the middle. The CDR3 loop is CASSIGLQETQYF. CDR3 coding DNA: TGTGCCAGTAGTATAGGACTTCAAGAGACCCAGTACTTC.

The chain couples TRBV7-2 to TRBJ1-1, with no clear D. Germline V gene data show CDR1 as SGHTA and CDR2 as FQGNSA. V was shortened by 2 bases and J by 7 bases, with 8 bases between the two germline ends. The CDR3 consists of 12 residues. The CDR3: CASSLSALEAFF. For the CDR3, the DNA is TGTGCCAGCAGCTTATCGGCCCTTGAAGCTTTCTTT. Full variable domain (outside the CDR3, taken from reference TRBV7-2 and TRBJ1-1): GAGVSQSPSNKVTEKGKDVELRCDPISGHTALYWYRQSLGQGLEFLIYFQGNSAPDKSGLPSDRFSAERTGGSVSTLTIQRTQQEDSAVYLCASSLSALEAFFGQGTRLTVV.

The gene calls are TRBV28 and TRBJ1-5; perhaps TRBD1 as D (5 bases). V lost 7 bases and J lost 0, with 10 bases in between. Looked up from germline, CDR1 is MDHEN and CDR2 is SYDVKM. This CDR3 is built from 14 residues. The CDR3 sequence is CASTGPYSNQPQHF. In DNA, the CDR3 is TGTGCCAGCACAGGGCCGTATAGCAATCAGCCCCAGCATTTT.

This clone occurred a few times. The V gene is TRBV3-1 (or the pseudogene TRBV3-2), the J gene TRBJ1-4; tentatively, D is TRBD1 (5 bases). Trimming removed 0 bases from V and 11 bases from J, with 13 bases in between. There are 14 residues in the CDR3. CDR1 and CDR2 (germline): LGHDT, YNNKEL (reference sequence). The CDR3 nucleotides read TGTGCCAGCAGCCAAGAGGCGGACAAGGGGAAACTGTTTTTT. Protein sequence: CASSQEADKGKLFF.

By proportion, this clone is large. The chain uses TRBV6-4 and TRBJ2-1; 11 bases align to TRBD2. Germline V lookup: CDR1 MRHNA, CDR2 SNTAGT. CDR3 length: 15 residues. With V trimmed by 0 bases and J by 7 bases, 2 bases remained unmatched. CDR3 coding DNA: TGTGCCAGCAGTGACTCTCTAGCGGGAGGTAATGAGCAGTTCTTC. Protein sequence: CASSDSLAGGNEQFF.

The CDR3 DNA reads TGTGCCAGCAGCTTCGTATCCTACAATGAGCAGTTCTTC. This translates into CASSFVSYNEQFF. The gene calls are TRBV5-6 and TRBJ2-1; no reliable D call. The ends were cut back, 2 bases at V and 1 base at J, with 4 bases in the middle. CDR1 SGHDT and CDR2 YYEEEE come from the germline V gene. The CDR3 runs 13 residues.

The chain employs TRBV5-8 and TRBJ2-7; D is unresolved. Germline-derived CDR1 and CDR2 are SGHTS and YDEGEE. V was clipped by 3 bases and J by 0 bases, with 4 bases between them. This CDR3 has 12 amino acids. This chain's CDR3 is CASSWSSYEQYF. The CDR3 DNA sequence: TGTGCCAGCAGCTGGAGCTCCTACGAGCAGTACTTC.

The chain links TRBV5-4 to TRBJ1-2; tentative D call: TRBD1 (6 bases). CDR3 length: 13 amino acids. V lost 2 bases, J lost 5 bases, and 10 bases lay in between. The germline gives CDR1 SGHNT, CDR2 YYREEE (reference sequence). The CDR3 region is CASSLQGSYGYTF. In DNA, the CDR3 is TGTGCCAGCAGCTTACAGGGCTCTTATGGCTACACCTTC.

The chain couples TRBV6-5 to TRBJ2-7, with 7 nucleotides matching TRBD1. This CDR3 contains 15 residues. V shed 4 bases, J shed 2 bases, and the junction held 8 bases outside the gene matches. Per the germline V gene, CDR1 is MNHEY and CDR2 is SVGAGI. The CDR3 DNA is TGTGCCAGCAGTTCTTCCGGGACAGCTACCTACGAGCAGTACTTC. Protein product: CASSSSGTATYEQYF.